These 31 T cell receptor beta chains originate from one sample sequenced in a study of molecular identifiers for immune sequencing clone quantification. TCRdb reprocessed the PCR reads via MiXCR and lists one record per CDR3 protein. The sample lists about half a million distinct CDR3 sequences, roughly a fifth occurring once. Sequenced material: naive CD8+ T cells from blood, with Jurkat cell RNA spiked in. Subset given: FACS-sorted CD8+CD4-CCR7+CD45RA+ naive T cells. The receptor source for this set is a human donor in good health. Some libraries in this study had Jurkat cell RNA spiked in.

This clonotype was counted between two and nine times. The chain joins TRBV6-1 to TRBJ2-2, with TRBD1 matching 7 bases. Germline trimming cut 2 bases from V and 6 bases from J; bases unmatched to any gene: 0. Germline values: CDR1 MNHNS, CDR2 SASEGT. This CDR3 spans 13 amino acids. CDR3 region: CASSETGAGELFF. The CDR3 bases are TGTGCCAGCAGTGAAACAGGGGCCGGGGAGCTGTTTTTT.

This clonotype was recorded at least ten times. The chain uses TRBV20-1 and TRBJ1-1; TRBD1 might be the D (5 bases). V lost 4 bases and J 10 bases, leaving 19 bases between the germline ends. The germline V gene encodes CDR1 DFQATT and CDR2 SNEGSKA (reference sequence). The CDR3 totals 13 residues. CDR3 nucleotides: TGCAGTGCTACGATCACTCAGGGCGAGGGAGCTTTCTTT. It yields the protein CSATITQGEGAFF.

This clonotype was picked up a small number of times. This sequence joins TRBV6-6 and TRBJ2-7; D may match TRBD1 or TRBD2 (5 bases each). Germline V gene data show CDR1 as MNHNY and CDR2 as SVGAGI (reference sequence). The ends were cut back, 2 bases at V and 2 bases at J, with 10 bases in the middle. CDR3 length: 14 amino acids. CDR3 sequence (DNA): TGTGCCAGCAGTTACGGGGGTCAAGCCTACGAGCAGTACTTC. Translated: CASSYGGQAYEQYF.

This clonotype was seen more than once but under ten times. The V gene is TRBV9, the J gene TRBJ2-7; the D gene is possibly TRBD2 (5 bases). V was trimmed by 0 bases and J by 3 bases, leaving 7 bases between them. CDR3 length: 13 residues. Germline V lookup: CDR1 SGDLS, CDR2 YYNGEE. CDR3 sequence (DNA): TGTGCCAGCAGCGTAGGACTAAGCTACGAGCAGTACTTC. As protein: CASSVGLSYEQYF.

This clonotype showed up just a few times. CDR3 sequence: CASSLGGGGPRDEQYF. DNA for the CDR3: TGTGCCAGCAGTTTGGGTGGGGGAGGGCCTAGGGACGAGCAGTACTTC. The chain links TRBV12-3 or TRBV12-4 to TRBJ2-7, with TRBD2 matching over 7 bases. Germline trimming cut 3 bases from V and 5 bases from J; bases unmatched to any gene: 13. The CDR3 consists of 16 residues.

On this clonotype itself: Germline is not matched at one junction end, which may reflect a read error. This chain connects TRBV5-6 to TRBJ2-5; TRBD1 matches 8 bases. The CDR3 runs 15 residues. CDR1 is SGHDT, CDR2 YYEEEE, per germline. CDR3 sequence reads: CAGSSNRGVGETQYF. The CDR3 DNA reads as TGTGCCGGCAGCTCAAACAGGGGGGTAGGAGAGACCCAGTACTTC. The full variable domain, rest sourced from reference TRBV5-6 and TRBJ2-5, is DAGVTQSPTHLIKTRGQQVTLRCSPKSGHDTVSWYQQALGQGPQFIFQYYEEEERQRGNFPDRFSGHQFPNYSSELNVNALLLGDSALYLCAGSSNRGVGETQYFGPGTRLLVL.

A few counts support this clonotype. CDR3 sequence (DNA): TGCAGTGCTAGAGATAATCAGGGGGGGACTAGCGGGGGAGACTACGAGCAGTACTTC. As protein: CSARDNQGGTSGGDYEQYF. The rearrangement uses TRBV20-1 and TRBJ2-7; 14 positions agree with TRBD2. The CDR3 contains 19 residues. The germline V gene has CDR1 DFQATT and CDR2 SNEGSKA (reference sequence). With V trimmed by 0 bases and J by 3 bases, 13 bases remained unmatched.

This clonotype was recorded many times. The CDR3 coding sequence is TGTGCTAGTGGTTTAGCCGCGACTGGATCTAATGAGCAGTTCTTC. It encodes CASGLAATGSNEQFF. The chain uses TRBV12-5 and TRBJ2-1, with D unclear. The length of the CDR3 is 15 residues. Germline-derived CDR1 and CDR2 are LGHNT and FRNRAP. Trimming removed 3 bases from V and 7 bases from J, with 16 bases in between. Looking up the rest from reference TRBV12-5 and TRBJ2-1 gives the full variable domain: DARVTQTPRHKVTEMGQEVTMRCQPILGHNTVFWYRQTMMQGLELLAYFRNRAPLDDSGMPKDRFSAEMPDATLATLKIQPSEPRDSAVYFCASGLAATGSNEQFFGPGTRLTVL.

This clonotype was seen ten or more times. The chain links TRBV4-1 to TRBJ2-3, with TRBD2 identical over 10 bases. Germline-derived CDR1 and CDR2 are MGHRA and YSYEKL. The trim removed 4 bases at V and 0 bases at J, leaving 13 bases unmatched. The CDR3 is 19 amino acids. In DNA form, the CDR3 reads TGCGCCAGCAGCCCCCAACCTAGCGGGGGAACTGCTAGCACAGATACGCAGTATTTT. This sequence encodes CASSPQPSGGTASTDTQYF.

Notes on this clonotype: The junction departs from germline at one end; a sequencing error may be responsible. The V and J genes are TRBV5-3 and TRBJ1-5, with unresolved D. TRBV5-3 falls under the ORF class, with uncertain function. CDR3 size: 17 residues. CDR3 sequence reads: CASSLDSAGGYDQPQHF. In nucleotides, the CDR3 is TGTGCCAGCAGCTTGGATTCGGCGGGCGGCTACGATCAGCCCCAGCATTTT.

This clonotype was picked up many times. The chain is built from TRBV13 and TRBJ1-6, with 7 bases aligning to TRBD1. There are 15 residues in the CDR3. Per the germline V gene, CDR1 is PRHDT and CDR2 is FYEKMQ (reference sequence). V lost 5 bases, J lost 8 bases, and 9 bases stayed unmatched. Written as DNA, the CDR3 is TGTGCCAGCAGCCACACAGGGGAACGGGATTCACCCCTCCACTTT. Amino acid sequence: CASSHTGERDSPLHF. Using reference TRBV13 and TRBJ1-6 for the parts outside the CDR3, the full variable domain is AAGVIQSPRHLIKEKRETATLKCYPIPRHDTVYWYQQGPGQDPQFLISFYEKMQSDKGSIPDRFSAQQFSDYHSELNMSSLELGDSALYFCASSHTGERDSPLHFGNGTRLTVT.

This clonotype was counted many times. The J gene is TRBJ1-6, the V gene TRBV6-2 or TRBV6-3, with D possibly matching TRBD1 (5 bases). The CDR3 consists of 16 residues. Germline CDR1 and CDR2: MNHEY and SVGEGT. Trimming removed 2 bases at V and 4 bases at J, with 12 bases between. The CDR3 coding sequence is TGTGCCAGCAGTTACACGGGACCGGAGTATAATTCACCCCTCCACTTT. Translation: CASSYTGPEYNSPLHF.

The chain joins TRBV27 to TRBJ2-6, with 9 positions matching TRBD1. J gave up 2 bases and V 5 bases, and 13 bases lay outside the gene matches. The CDR3 is 19 amino acids. Germline CDR1 is MNHEY and CDR2 is SMNVEV (reference sequence). The CDR3 nucleotides are TGTGCCAGCAGTCACCGAACAGGGGGCGCGGTCGCTGGGGCCAACGTCCTGACTTTC. Translating gives CASSHRTGGAVAGANVLTF. The variable domain in full, completed from reference TRBV27 and TRBJ2-6, reads EAQVTQNPRYLITVTGKKLTVTCSQNMNHEYMSWYRQDPGLGLRQIYYSMNVEVTDKGDVPEGYKVSRKEKRNFPLILESPSPNQTSLYFCASSHRTGGAVAGANVLTFGAGSRLTVL.

This clonotype was observed at least ten times. The V and J genes are TRBV29-1 and TRBJ2-7, with D possibly being TRBD2 (6 bases). CDR1 is SQVTM and CDR2 is ANQGSEA in the germline V gene. The CDR3 is made up of 12 amino acids. V was pared by 6 bases and J by 2 bases, with 11 bases between. Here the CDR3 reads CSVVADPYEQYF. The CDR3 DNA reads TGCAGCGTGGTAGCGGATCCCTACGAGCAGTACTTC.

The rearrangement links TRBV4-3 to TRBJ2-5, with 7 bases matching TRBD1. The CDR3 is 15 residues long. The germline gives CDR1 LGHNA, CDR2 YSLEER. V shed 2 bases, J shed 5 bases, and the junction held 8 bases outside the gene matches. The CDR3 loop is CASSQWQGGLETQYF. CDR3 DNA sequence: TGCGCCAGCAGCCAATGGCAAGGGGGCCTGGAGACCCAGTACTTC.

This clonotype was detected a few times. This chain links TRBV7-9 with TRBJ2-1, with TRBD1 matching 8 bases. Per the germline V gene, CDR1 is SEHNR and CDR2 is FQNEAQ (reference sequence). The V and J ends lost 4 bases and 5 bases, in that order; junction bases with no gene match: 7. The length of the CDR3 is 15 residues. CDR3 bases: TGTGCCAGCAGCTCCTCGGACAGGGCCGACAATGAGCAGTTCTTC. Translation: CASSSSDRADNEQFF.

CDR3 DNA sequence: TGTGCCAGCGGAACACAGGGGTTTACAGATACGCAGTATTTT. Protein sequence: CASGTQGFTDTQYF. The V and J genes are TRBV13 and TRBJ2-3; TRBD1 matches 7 bases. Per the germline V gene, CDR1 is PRHDT and CDR2 is FYEKMQ (reference sequence). CDR3 length equals 14 residues. With 8 bases clipped from V and 3 bases from J, the junction kept 8 bases outside the gene matches.

This clonotype occurred many times. This chain links TRBV5-5 with TRBJ2-3; TRBD2 matches 10 bases. V shed 0 bases, J shed 0 bases, and the junction held 7 bases outside the gene matches. The CDR3 has 18 residues. Germline CDR1 and CDR2: SGHKS and YYEKEE (reference sequence). CDR3 residues: CASSLAASGSMSTDTQYF. As DNA, the CDR3 is TGTGCCAGCAGCTTGGCCGCTAGCGGGAGTATGAGCACAGATACGCAGTATTTT.

CDR3 nucleotides: TGTGCCAGCAGCGCGATTGACAGTTCCTACGAGCAGTACTTC. Amino acid sequence: CASSAIDSSYEQYF. V gene TRBV5-5 combines with J gene TRBJ2-7; weak D call: TRBD1 (5 bases). The length of the CDR3 is 14 residues. V was clipped by 4 bases and J by 1 base, with 12 bases between them. The germline V gene has CDR1 SGHKS and CDR2 YYEKEE (reference sequence).

On this clonotype itself: This clone may be a read error of a much larger clone one base away. The gene calls are TRBV2 and TRBJ2-3; TRBD2 is a possible D gene (6 bases). Germline CDR1 and CDR2: SNHLY and FYNNEI. This CDR3 contains 15 residues. V lost 6 bases and J 4 bases, leaving 17 bases between the germline ends. The CDR3 region is CASRGGTSSADTQYF. The CDR3 nucleotides are TGTGCCAGCAGAGGCGGGACTTCTAGCGCAGATACGCAGTATTTT.

The genes are TRBV30 and TRBJ2-1; the D is unclear. The CDR3 contains 14 residues. Germline values: CDR1 GTSNPN, CDR2 SVGIG (reference sequence). The V end lost 1 base, the J end lost 0 bases, and 7 bases lay between the germline ends. The chain's CDR3 is CAWSGGSSYNEQFF. The CDR3 nucleotides read TGTGCCTGGAGTGGGGGAAGCTCCTACAATGAGCAGTTCTTC.

This clonotype appeared a few times. The conserved final phenylalanine or tryptophan is absent from the CDR3, which likely points to a read error. This sequence joins TRBV7-7 and TRBJ2-5, with D possibly being TRBD2 (6 bases). The germline V gene has CDR1 SSHAT and CDR2 FNYEAQ (reference sequence). CDR3 length: 18 amino acids. CDR3 DNA sequence: TGTGCTAGCAGCCCACGGATTCTCTCTCGGGAGCCCCAAGAGACCCAGTACTCC. This sequence encodes CASSPRILSREPQETQYS.

This clonotype was seen at least ten times. The J gene is TRBJ1-1, the V gene TRBV28; TRBD1 might be the D (6 bases). V lost 3 bases and J 3 bases, leaving 14 bases between the germline ends. This CDR3 is 15 amino acids long. Germline V gene data show CDR1 as MDHEN and CDR2 as SYDVKM. CDR3 bases: TGTGCCAGCAGTTTTCATACAGGGAGCGACACTGAAGCTTTCTTT. Protein sequence: CASSFHTGSDTEAFF.

The chain couples TRBV6-5 to TRBJ2-1, with D uncertain. This CDR3 spans 14 amino acids. Trimming removed 5 bases at V and 5 bases at J, with 13 bases between. In germline, CDR1 is MNHEY, CDR2 SVGAGI. CDR3 sequence reads: CASSASSWDNEQFF. The CDR3 region has the DNA TGTGCCAGCAGTGCATCCAGTTGGGACAATGAGCAGTTCTTC.

The chain is built from TRBV3-1 and TRBJ2-7, with 8 bases lining up with TRBD1. The CDR3 has 16 amino acids. Germline CDR1 LGHDT, CDR2 YNNKEL (reference sequence). Trimming cost V 4 bases and J 6 bases; bases outside gene matches: 14. As DNA, the CDR3 is TGTGCCAGCAGCCCATACGTTCGACAGGGGCGCTGCGAGCAGTACTTC. As protein: CASSPYVRQGRCEQYF.

In this sample, this clonotype turned up many times. J is TRBJ1-5 and V is TRBV7-9; 7 bases are shared with TRBD1. The J segment lost 3 bases and the V segment lost 4 bases, leaving 9 bases of the junction unmatched. Germline V gives CDR1 SEHNR, CDR2 FQNEAQ (reference sequence). The CDR3 contains 16 residues. The CDR3 region is CASSSQTGMVNQPQHF. For the CDR3, the DNA is TGTGCCAGCAGCTCGCAGACAGGGATGGTCAATCAGCCCCAGCATTTT. The full variable domain, completed using reference TRBV7-9 and TRBJ1-5, is DTGVSQNPRHKITKRGQNVTFRCDPISEHNRLYWYRQTLGQGPEFLTYFQNEAQLEKSRLLSDRFSAERPKGSFSTLEIQRTEQGDSAMYLCASSSQTGMVNQPQHFGDGTRLSIL.

V is TRBV29-1 and J is TRBJ2-1; D may be TRBD1 (6 bases). This CDR3 has 15 amino acids. Germline V gene lookup returns CDR1 SQVTM and CDR2 ANQGSEA. V lost 3 bases, J lost 0 bases, and 12 bases lay in between. CDR3 sequence: CSVDPRGSSYNEQFF. The CDR3 region has the DNA TGCAGCGTTGATCCAAGGGGGAGCTCCTACAATGAGCAGTTCTTC.

A few counts support this clonotype. This chain links TRBV24-1 with TRBJ2-5, with D maybe TRBD1 (5 bases). V was pared by 3 bases and J by 7 bases, with 11 bases between. Germline CDR1 is KGHDR and CDR2 is SFDVKD. The CDR3 totals 13 residues. CDR3 in DNA: TGTGCCACCAGTGATACAGCCCAGGGGACCCAGTACTTC. Translated, it gives CATSDTAQGTQYF.

At least ten counts were recorded for this clonotype. This chain links TRBV29-1 with TRBJ2-6; 8 nucleotides align to TRBD1. Germline lookup yields CDR1 SQVTM and CDR2 ANQGSEA. V dropped 4 bases and J dropped 0; count of bases not matched to a gene: 11. The CDR3 runs to 18 residues. Here the CDR3 DNA reads TGCAGCGTTGCAATCCCGGGACAGGAGAGCTCTGGGGCCAACGTCCTGACTTTC. It specifies CSVAIPGQESSGANVLTF.

Ten or more counts support this clonotype. V and J are TRBV30 and TRBJ2-7; the match to TRBD1 covers 7 bases. CDR3 length equals 13 residues. With V trimmed by 3 bases and J by 4 bases, 6 bases remained unmatched. CDR1 GTSNPN and CDR2 SVGIG come from the germline V gene (reference sequence). CDR3 DNA sequence: TGTGCCTGGAGCCGGGACAGAATATACGAGCAGTACTTC. It specifies CAWSRDRIYEQYF.

The sample holds many counts of this clonotype. The V call is TRBV18, the J call TRBJ1-1; 11 nucleotides match TRBD1. The CDR3 length is 14 residues. J gave up 4 bases and V 7 bases, and 5 bases lay outside the gene matches. Germline CDR1 is KGHSH and CDR2 is LQKENI. In nucleotides, the CDR3 is TGTGCCAGCTACGGGACAGGGGGTGTCACTGAAGCTTTCTTT. Translated, it gives CASYGTGGVTEAFF.